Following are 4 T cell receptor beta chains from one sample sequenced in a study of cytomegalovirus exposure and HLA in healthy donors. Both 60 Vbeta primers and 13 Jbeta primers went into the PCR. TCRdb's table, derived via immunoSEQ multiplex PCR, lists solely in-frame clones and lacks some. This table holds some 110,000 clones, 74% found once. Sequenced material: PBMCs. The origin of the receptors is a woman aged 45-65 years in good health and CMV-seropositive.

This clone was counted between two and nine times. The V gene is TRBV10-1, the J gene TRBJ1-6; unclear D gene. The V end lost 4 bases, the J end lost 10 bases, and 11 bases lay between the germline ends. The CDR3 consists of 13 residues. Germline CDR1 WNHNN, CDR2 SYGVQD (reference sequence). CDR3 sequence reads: CASSASVESPLHF. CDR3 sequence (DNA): TGCGCCAGCAGTGCTTCAGTGGAGTCACCCCTCCACTTT.

The CDR3 region is CSVEVAGRDTQYF. DNA of the CDR3: TGCAGCGTTGAAGTGGCAGGGAGGGATACGCAGTATTTT. The genes are TRBV29-1 and TRBJ2-3, with TRBD2 as a possible D gene (6 bases). V lost 1 base to trimming and J lost 6 bases, with 11 bases between them. This CDR3 is built from 13 residues. Germline V lookup: CDR1 SQVTM, CDR2 ANQGSEA.

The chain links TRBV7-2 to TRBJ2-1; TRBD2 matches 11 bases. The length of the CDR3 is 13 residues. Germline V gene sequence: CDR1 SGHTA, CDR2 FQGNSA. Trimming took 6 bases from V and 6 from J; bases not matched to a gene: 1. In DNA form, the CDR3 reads TGTGCCAGCAGAACTAGCGGGGGCAATGAGCAGTTCTTC. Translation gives CASRTSGGNEQFF.

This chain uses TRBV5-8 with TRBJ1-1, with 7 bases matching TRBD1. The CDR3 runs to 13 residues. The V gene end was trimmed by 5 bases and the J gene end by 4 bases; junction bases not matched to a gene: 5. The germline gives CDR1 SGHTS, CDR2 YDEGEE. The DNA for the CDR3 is TGTGCCAGCAGGAATACAGGGGCCACTGAAGCTTTCTTT. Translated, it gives CASRNTGATEAFF.